The 20 T cell receptor beta chains in this list originate from one sample, sequenced in a study of blood T cell repertoires in COVID-19. The table came from immunoSEQ multiplex PCR; TCRdb's copy has only in-frame clones and leaves some out. The table includes around 140,000 clones, 85% to 90% detected once. The sample consisted of peripheral blood. These receptors all stem from a man aged 55 to 69 with COVID-19, enrolled during active disease.

This clone was detected once. The V gene is TRBV4-3, the J gene TRBJ1-3; D call uncertain. The V end lost 1 base, the J end lost 4 bases, and 8 bases lay between the germline ends. The CDR3 length is 14 residues. Germline loops: CDR1 LGHNA, CDR2 YSLEER. The CDR3: CASSQALAGNTIYF. In DNA, the CDR3 is TGCGCCAGCAGCCAAGCATTAGCCGGAAACACCATATATTTT.

The rearrangement uses TRBV11-2 and TRBJ2-1; 7 bases are a match to TRBD2. This CDR3 is built from 13 residues. V dropped 6 bases and J dropped 3; count of bases not matched to a gene: 2. Germline CDR1 SGHAT, CDR2 FQNNGV. CDR3 bases: TGTGCCAGCAGTGGGGGGGGCTACAATGAGCAGTTCTTC. It codes for CASSGGGYNEQFF.

This chain joins TRBV7-9 and TRBJ1-4, with 7 bases aligning to TRBD1. The junction had 6 bases not matched to a gene; V was cut back by 4 bases and J by 4 bases. In germline, CDR1 is SEHNR, CDR2 FQNEAQ (reference sequence). The CDR3 runs 15 residues. CDR3 sequence: CASSYTGTVNEKLFF. In DNA form, the CDR3 reads TGTGCCAGCAGCTACACCGGGACAGTTAATGAAAAACTGTTTTTT.

The V gene is TRBV27, the J gene TRBJ2-5; D ambiguous. Trimming stripped 5 bases from V and 5 bases from J, with 6 bases between. Looked up from germline, CDR1 is MNHEY and CDR2 is SMNVEV (reference sequence). The CDR3 runs to 11 residues. The CDR3 is CASSSFETQYF. The CDR3 DNA reads as TGTGCCAGCAGTAGCTTCGAGACCCAGTACTTC.

This rearrangement joins TRBV9 to TRBJ2-7; D is possibly TRBD1 (7 bases). Trimming shortened V by 5 bases and J by 0 bases, and 15 bases separated the two germline ends. Germline V gene sequence: CDR1 SGDLS, CDR2 YYNGEE. This CDR3 spans 15 amino acids. CDR3: CASSGGTANSYEQYF. The DNA for the CDR3 is TGTGCCAGCAGTGGCGGGACAGCAAACTCCTACGAGCAGTACTTC.

This sequence joins TRBV12-5 and TRBJ1-1, with D unresolved. V lost 3 bases to trimming and J lost 5 bases, with 10 bases between them. The CDR3 consists of 13 residues. Germline values: CDR1 LGHNT, CDR2 FRNRAP. CDR3 in DNA: TGTGCTAGTGGTTTCGAGGGTCGGACTGAAGCTTTCTTT. It codes for CASGFEGRTEAFF.

The rearrangement joins TRBV2 to TRBJ1-2; D unresolved. The CDR3 totals 13 residues. CDR1 and CDR2 (germline): SNHLY, FYNNEI. Trimming cost V 1 base and J 4 bases, with 7 bases left between them. The CDR3 bases are TGTGCCAGCAGTGAAGGAGTCCTCTATGGCTACACCTTC. This sequence encodes CASSEGVLYGYTF.

The chain uses TRBV5-1 and TRBJ2-5; TRBD1 matches at 7 bases. The CDR3 is 16 amino acids. The V segment lost 4 bases and the J segment 5 bases; nucleotides outside the gene matches: 14. The germline CDR1 and CDR2 sequences are SGHRS and YFSETQ. CDR3 DNA sequence: TGCGCCAGCAGCCGAATAATGCAGGGGGACCGTGAGACCCAGTACTTC. As protein: CASSRIMQGDRETQYF.

V and J are TRBV19 and TRBJ1-1; TRBD1 matches 7 bases. CDR3 length equals 15 residues. The V and J ends lost 4 bases and 6 bases, in that order; junction bases with no gene match: 11. Germline CDR1 LNHDA, CDR2 SQIVND (reference sequence). Here the CDR3 DNA reads TGTGCCAGTAGTACCACCCCCCGGACAGGCTCTGAAGCTTTCTTT. Amino acid sequence: CASSTTPRTGSEAFF.

The V and J genes are TRBV7-2 and TRBJ1-5; possibly TRBD1 for D (5 bases). CDR3 length equals 16 residues. With 1 base removed from V and 4 bases from J, the gap between germline ends came to 14 bases. The germline V gene has CDR1 SGHTA and CDR2 FQGNSA. CDR3 region: CASSLGPGVWNQPQHF. The DNA for the CDR3 is TGTGCCAGCAGCTTAGGACCGGGGGTGTGGAATCAGCCCCAGCATTTT.

This clone was counted once. The gene calls are TRBV7-7 and TRBJ2-5; TRBD2 might be the D (7 bases). The V end lost 5 bases, the J end lost 4 bases, and 20 bases lay between the germline ends. CDR1 is SSHAT, CDR2 FNYEAQ, per germline (reference sequence). This CDR3 contains 16 residues. CDR3: CASSPGRGGLGETQYF. The CDR3 nucleotides are TGTGCCAGCAGCCCGGGAAGGGGGGGCCTCGGAGAGACCCAGTACTTC.

V and J are TRBV3-1 (or the pseudogene TRBV3-2) and TRBJ1-6; 10 bases match TRBD1. Trimming removed 4 bases from V and 0 bases from J; junction bases left unmatched: 0. Germline V gene lookup returns CDR1 LGHDT and CDR2 YNNKEL (reference sequence). CDR3 size: 16 residues. In DNA, the CDR3 is TGTGCCAGCAGCCGGACAGGGGGCTCCTATAATTCACCCCTCCACTTT. This sequence encodes CASSRTGGSYNSPLHF.

This chain connects TRBV7-8 to TRBJ1-2; D gene unclear. V lost 1 base and J 7 bases, leaving 13 bases between the germline ends. The V gene's germline CDR1 is SGHVS and CDR2 FQNEAQ. The CDR3 is made up of 14 amino acids. The CDR3: CASSLVATSGGYTF. For the CDR3, the DNA is TGTGCCAGCAGCTTAGTGGCCACGTCTGGTGGCTACACCTTC.

The chain recombines TRBV7-9 with TRBJ1-2; no clear D. The CDR3 extends over 13 amino acids. Deletions cut 1 base from V and 4 bases from J, with 7 bases between. Germline CDR1 is SEHNR and CDR2 is FQNEAQ (reference sequence). Written as DNA, the CDR3 is TGTGCCAGCAGCTTAGGACAACTCTATGGCTACACCTTC. Translation gives CASSLGQLYGYTF.

The chain couples TRBV12-3 or TRBV12-4 to TRBJ1-4; D is undetermined. The CDR3 length is 13 residues. The V and J ends lost 1 base and 5 bases respectively, with 5 bases between them. DNA for the CDR3: TGTGCCAGCAGTTTAGATCAGAATGAAAAACTGTTTTTT. This gives the protein CASSLDQNEKLFF.

The chain links TRBV27 to TRBJ1-3, with D possibly matching TRBD1 (5 bases). The V gene lost 1 base and the J gene lost 0 bases, with 10 bases spanning the gap. Per germline, CDR1 MNHEY and CDR2 SMNVEV (reference sequence). This CDR3 has 16 residues. The CDR3 sequence: CASSLFAGTSGNTIYF. In nucleotides, the CDR3 is TGTGCCAGCAGTTTATTCGCGGGGACCTCTGGAAACACCATATATTTT.

This chain joins TRBV10-3 and TRBJ2-7, with 7 bases matching TRBD1. The CDR3 has 16 residues. With 4 bases clipped from V and 0 bases from J, the junction kept 9 bases outside the gene matches. Germline loops: CDR1 ENHRY, CDR2 SYGVKD. The CDR3 nucleotides are TGTGCCATCAGTGGGGGCGGACAGGCGATCTCCTACGAGCAGTACTTC. Its protein product is CAISGGGQAISYEQYF.

This chain links TRBV7-9 with TRBJ1-5; weak D call: TRBD1 (6 bases). This CDR3 is built from 14 residues. Trimming pared 3 bases from V and 3 bases from J, leaving 9 bases between. Per the germline V gene, CDR1 is SEHNR and CDR2 is FQNEAQ (reference sequence). The CDR3 DNA sequence: TGTGCCAGCAGCTTTGCAGGGGCCAATCAGCCCCAGCATTTT. Its protein is CASSFAGANQPQHF.

The V and J genes are TRBV5-6 and TRBJ2-7; 9 positions agree with TRBD1. This CDR3 is 16 amino acids long. V was clipped by 5 bases and J by 2 bases; unmatched bases: 11. Per germline, CDR1 SGHDT and CDR2 YYEEEE. The CDR3 here is CASRPGTGTGTYEQYF. CDR3 nucleotide sequence: TGTGCCAGCAGGCCGGGGACCGGGACAGGGACCTACGAGCAGTACTTC.

The chain employs TRBV4-2 and TRBJ2-5; TRBD2 agrees at 7 bases. CDR3 length: 19 amino acids. V gave up 0 bases and J gave up 0 bases; unmatched junction bases: 13. Germline V gene sequence: CDR1 LGHNA, CDR2 YNFKEQ. DNA of the CDR3: TGTGCCAGCAGCCAAGATCTGGGGAGCGGGACTGGCGACCAAGAGACCCAGTACTTC. Protein: CASSQDLGSGTGDQETQYF.